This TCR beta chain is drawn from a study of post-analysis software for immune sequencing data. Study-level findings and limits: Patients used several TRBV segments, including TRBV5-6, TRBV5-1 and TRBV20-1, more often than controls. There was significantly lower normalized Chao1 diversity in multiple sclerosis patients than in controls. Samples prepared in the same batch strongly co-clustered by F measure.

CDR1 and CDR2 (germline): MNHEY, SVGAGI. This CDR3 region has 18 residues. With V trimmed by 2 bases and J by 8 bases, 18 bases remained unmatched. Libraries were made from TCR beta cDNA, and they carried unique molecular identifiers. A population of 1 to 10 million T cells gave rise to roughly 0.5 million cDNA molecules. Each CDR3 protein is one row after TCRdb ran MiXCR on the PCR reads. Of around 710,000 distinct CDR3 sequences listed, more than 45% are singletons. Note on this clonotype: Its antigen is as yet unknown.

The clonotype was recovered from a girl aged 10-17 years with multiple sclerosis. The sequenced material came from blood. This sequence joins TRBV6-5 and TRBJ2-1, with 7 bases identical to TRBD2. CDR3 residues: CASSYRTSGGSPRDEQFF. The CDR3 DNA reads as TGTGCCAGCAGTTACCGAACCTCCGGGGGGTCCCCTAGGGATGAGCAGTTCTTC.